The clone carrying this TCR beta chain appeared once. The source of the sample is a study of blood T cell repertoires in COVID-19. Background on the study: Sites across the United States, Italy and Spain contributed samples from acute and convalescent COVID-19. Sample material is recorded as cDNA or gDNA derived from T cells, B-cell-depleted T cells, or PBMCs.

In the authors' methods: Amplified reference gene primers provided the basis for estimating nucleated cell counts. Assay: immunoSEQ multiplex PCR; the TCRdb copy retains only in-frame clones and omits some. That table furnishes V, J and clone size, whereas the DNA furnished D and trimming. The data show 55,000 to 90,000 clones, 88% seen once. V shed 5 bases and J shed 3 bases, with 14 bases lying between them. This CDR3 has 14 residues. Germline CDR1 and CDR2: SGHAT and FQNNGV. The origin of this receptor is a human donor in a cohort sampled during active COVID-19. Sequencing was performed on peripheral blood. This chain uses TRBV11-2 with TRBJ2-7; D perhaps matches TRBD1 (6 bases). This CDR3 reads CASSLGTSVYEQYV. The CDR3 region has the DNA TGTGCCAGCAGCCTCGGGACATCTGTCTACGAGCAGTACGTC.